This record concerns one T cell receptor (beta chain) sequence. The protocol was immunoSEQ multiplex PCR, while the TCRdb copy is restricted to in-frame clones and leaves out a portion. The sample lists about 210,000 clones; 85% were seen once. V trimming: 5 bases; J trimming: 7 bases; junction bases outside the gene matches: 6. The length of the CDR3 is 13 residues. Looked up from germline, CDR1 is PRHDT and CDR2 is FYEKMQ (reference sequence). The data belong to a study of blood T cell repertoires in COVID-19. The wider study: The samples span acute and convalescent COVID-19 from the United States, Italy and Spain.

This receptor was identified in a woman aged 70-85 years with COVID-19, enrolled during active disease. The specimen sequenced was peripheral blood. The V call is TRBV13, the J call TRBJ2-5; 8 positions match TRBD2. CDR3 region: CASSAYGGGTQYF. Written as DNA, the CDR3 is TGTGCCAGCAGCGCCTACGGGGGGGGGACCCAGTACTTC.